The 24 T cell receptor beta chains presented below share a single source sample, sequenced in a study of T cells expressing NK-cell markers. Each CDR3 protein gets one entry in TCRdb, which reprocessed the 5' RACE reads and gives no DNA. The sample has some 140,000 distinct CDR3 sequences, and its top ten clones hold 30% to 45%. The sequencing input was blood T cells: a sorted CD56 or NKG2C T cell subset, CD4+ or CD8+ T cells, or bulk PBMC T cells (not recorded which). All receptors come from a woman in her forties or fifties in good health.

The genes are TRBV9 and TRBJ1-1; as DNA is missing, the TRBD1 call by TCRdb cannot be tested. The germline gives CDR1 SGDLS, CDR2 YYNGEE. The length of the CDR3 is 15 residues. CDR3 amino acids: CASSVAPTGNTEAFF.

The rearrangement links TRBV27 to TRBJ2-2; TCRdb reports TRBD1, a call that lacks DNA to check it against. The CDR3 is 16 amino acids. CDR1 is MNHEY and CDR2 is SMNVEV in the germline V gene (reference sequence). CDR3 in amino acids: CASSPQTGLYTGELFF.

The rearrangement joins TRBV2 to TRBJ2-2; as DNA is missing, the TRBD2 call by TCRdb cannot be tested. The V gene's germline CDR1 is SNHLY and CDR2 FYNNEI. The CDR3 has 15 residues. The CDR3 sequence is CASSELAGNTGELFF.

The rearrangement links TRBV12-3 or TRBV12-4 to TRBJ1-1; TCRdb designates TRBD1, a call that cannot be tested without DNA. The CDR3 length is 12 residues. The CDR3 reads CASSRGAGEAFF.

The V call is TRBV2, the J call TRBJ2-5; TCRdb gives TRBD2 as the D gene, but with no DNA this cannot be confirmed. Germline CDR1 is SNHLY and CDR2 is FYNNEI. The CDR3 runs 14 residues. The chain's CDR3 is CASMGREGLETQYF.

The genes are TRBV12-3 or TRBV12-4 and TRBJ2-7; lacking DNA, the TRBD1 call made by TCRdb goes unchecked. This CDR3 is 15 amino acids long. This CDR3 reads CASSPHRDREYEQYF.

This chain uses TRBV6-5 with TRBJ2-5; TCRdb's D call, TRBD1, is unchecked because there is no DNA. Germline CDR1 and CDR2: MNHEY and SVGAGI. The CDR3 has 15 residues. CDR3 region: CASSYSGGSQETQYF.

The J gene is TRBJ2-1, the V gene TRBV7-9; without DNA, the TCRdb call of TRBD1 cannot be checked. CDR3 length: 13 amino acids. The germline V gene has CDR1 SEHNR and CDR2 FQNEAQ (reference sequence). The CDR3: CASSSGSRNEQFF. The whole variable domain, remainder taken from reference TRBV7-9 and TRBJ2-1, is DTGVSQNPRHKITKRGQNVTFRCDPISEHNRLYWYRQTLGQGPEFLTYFQNEAQLEKSRLLSDRFSAERPKGSFSTLEIQRTEQGDSAMYLCASSSGSRNEQFFGPGTRLTVL.

The CDR3 protein is CASSPTTAAGEFEQYF. The genes are TRBV7-9 and TRBJ2-7; TCRdb lists TRBD2, though no DNA is available to test this call. Germline assignment: CDR1 SEHNR and CDR2 FQNEAQ (reference sequence). The CDR3 has 16 residues. Filled out from reference TRBV7-9 and TRBJ2-7, the complete variable domain reads DTGVSQNPRHKITKRGQNVTFRCDPISEHNRLYWYRQTLGQGPEFLTYFQNEAQLEKSRLLSDRFSAERPKGSFSTLEIQRTEQGDSAMYLCASSPTTAAGEFEQYFGPGTRLTVT.

The chain combines TRBV5-1 with TRBJ1-1; TCRdb gives TRBD1 as the D gene, but with no DNA this cannot be confirmed. The CDR3 extends over 14 amino acids. Germline V gene lookup returns CDR1 SGHRS and CDR2 YFSETQ. The CDR3 protein is CASSLNARDTEAFF.

J is TRBJ2-2 and V is TRBV11-2; TCRdb selects TRBD2, and the lack of DNA leaves this call unchecked. The CDR3 is 17 residues long. Germline assignment: CDR1 SGHAT and CDR2 FQNNGV. The chain's CDR3 is CASSLGRGLAEIGELFF. The complete variable domain, with remaining parts taken from reference TRBV11-2 and TRBJ2-2, reads EAGVAQSPRYKIIEKRQSVAFWCNPISGHATLYWYQQILGQGPKLLIQFQNNGVVDDSQLPKDRFSAERLKGVDSTLKIQPAKLEDSAVYLCASSLGRGLAEIGELFFGEGSRLTVL.

V and J are TRBV25-1 and TRBJ2-3; TCRdb calls TRBD1, which cannot be checked without DNA. CDR3 length: 15 residues. CDR1 is MGHDK, CDR2 SYGVNS, per germline. CDR3 residues: CASSEGQGAADTQYF.

The chain joins TRBV5-1 to TRBJ2-1. The CDR3 sequence is 17 residues long. CDR1 and CDR2 from the germline V gene are SGHRS and YFSETQ. The CDR3 loop reads CASSLGRMPTSYNEQFF.

This rearrangement joins TRBV9 to TRBJ2-1; checking the TCRdb D call of TRBD2 is not possible without DNA. The CDR3 spans 15 residues. The germline V gene has CDR1 SGDLS and CDR2 YYNGEE. This CDR3 reads CASSVAAGGSNEQFF.

The V gene is TRBV7-9, the J gene TRBJ2-4. Germline V CDR1 and CDR2: SEHNR, FQNEAQ (reference sequence). CDR3 length: 13 amino acids. This CDR3 reads CASSQSVEAIQYF.

The chain combines TRBV4-1 with TRBJ2-1; lacking DNA, the TRBD2 call made by TCRdb goes unchecked. Germline CDR1 reads MGHRA; CDR2 reads YSYEKL. CDR3 size: 15 residues. The CDR3 sequence: CASIGGTSSYNEQFF.

The V and J genes are TRBV11-2 and TRBJ2-1; TCRdb picks TRBD1, but there is no DNA to check that call. The CDR3 has 13 amino acids. Germline CDR1 and CDR2: SGHAT and FQNNGV. The CDR3 sequence: CASSFRDYNEQFF. Full variable domain (remainder filled in from reference TRBV11-2 and TRBJ2-1): EAGVAQSPRYKIIEKRQSVAFWCNPISGHATLYWYQQILGQGPKLLIQFQNNGVVDDSQLPKDRFSAERLKGVDSTLKIQPAKLEDSAVYLCASSFRDYNEQFFGPGTRLTVL.

The chain recombines TRBV12-3 or TRBV12-4 with TRBJ1-2. CDR3 length equals 13 residues. The CDR3 sequence is CASSSDPPYGYTF.

The chain uses TRBV5-6 and TRBJ2-2. Germline assignment: CDR1 SGHDT and CDR2 YYEEEE. The CDR3 is made up of 12 amino acids. The CDR3 loop reads CASSKYTGELFF.

V usage is TRBV20-1 and J usage is TRBJ2-2; TCRdb designates TRBD2, a call that cannot be tested without DNA. CDR3 length: 14 amino acids. CDR1 DFQATT and CDR2 SNEGSKA come from the germline V gene (reference sequence). CDR3: CSAKREGTTGELFF.

This rearrangement joins TRBV20-1 to TRBJ2-2; TCRdb reports TRBD2, a call that lacks DNA to check it against. The CDR3 runs 15 residues. Looked up from germline, CDR1 is DFQATT and CDR2 is SNEGSKA (reference sequence). This CDR3 reads CSARRAGGPVGELFF.

The V call is TRBV20-1, the J call TRBJ2-1; without DNA, the TCRdb call of TRBD2 cannot be checked. Germline V CDR1 and CDR2: DFQATT, SNEGSKA (reference sequence). CDR3 length: 15 amino acids. The CDR3 is CSARVLAGDGNEQFF.

V is TRBV13 and J is TRBJ2-3. From germline, CDR1 is PRHDT and CDR2 FYEKMQ (reference sequence). CDR3 length: 13 amino acids. The CDR3 loop is CASSPGRADTQYF.

The genes are TRBV5-1 and TRBJ2-7; TCRdb reports TRBD1, a call that lacks DNA to check it against. The CDR3 runs to 14 residues. Germline V lookup: CDR1 SGHRS, CDR2 YFSETQ. The CDR3 loop reads CASSLGQGVDEQYF. Full variable domain (missing parts from reference TRBV5-1 and TRBJ2-7): KAGVTQTPRYLIKTRGQQVTLSCSPISGHRSVSWYQQTPGQGLQFLFEYFSETQRNKGNFPGRFSGRQFSNSRSEMNVSTLELGDSALYLCASSLGQGVDEQYFGPGTRLTVT.